The 24 T cell receptor beta chains in this list originate from one sample, sequenced in a study of cytomegalovirus exposure and HLA in healthy donors. This PCR relied on a set of 60 Vbeta primers and 13 Jbeta primers. Repertoires were generated with immunoSEQ multiplex PCR, while TCRdb's copy carries only in-frame clones and drops some. The table records some 170,000 clones, approximately 79% of them present only once. Material: PBMCs. Receptors were obtained from a man aged 40-55 years in good health and CMV-seronegative.

V is TRBV5-6 and J is TRBJ2-7, with 7 bases aligning to TRBD2. V gave up 4 bases and J gave up 1 base; unmatched junction bases: 11. Looked up from germline, CDR1 is SGHDT and CDR2 is YYEEEE. The CDR3 is 16 amino acids. The CDR3 DNA follows: TGTGCCAGCAGCCCGGGGGGACTACTAATTTCCTACGAGCAGTACTTC. It specifies CASSPGGLLISYEQYF.

This chain connects TRBV27 to TRBJ1-2; D is ambiguous. Germline assignment: CDR1 MNHEY and CDR2 SMNVEV (reference sequence). The CDR3 covers 12 residues. With 8 bases removed from V and 2 bases from J, the gap between germline ends came to 9 bases. The CDR3 is CASGSGNYGYTF. The CDR3 DNA follows: TGTGCCAGCGGGTCGGGGAACTATGGCTACACCTTC.

The CDR3 nucleotides are TGTGCCAGCAGCTATATGTATAGCAATCAGCCCCAGCATTTT. Translation: CASSYMYSNQPQHF. The chain is built from TRBV27 and TRBJ1-5; unclear D gene. CDR3 length: 14 amino acids. Trimming cost V 6 bases and J 0 bases, with 9 bases left between them. Germline V gives CDR1 MNHEY, CDR2 SMNVEV (reference sequence).

The chain combines TRBV4-2 with TRBJ1-3, with no clear D. CDR1 LGHNA and CDR2 YNFKEQ come from the germline V gene. This CDR3 comprises 16 residues. V gave up 0 bases and J gave up 1 base, with 10 bases separating them. As DNA, the CDR3 is TGTGCCAGCAGCCAAGAATTGGGAGGGTCTGGAAACACCATATATTTT. This gives the protein CASSQELGGSGNTIYF.

This clone was recorded a few times. CDR3 bases: TGCGCCAGCAGCCAGGGGGGGAACACTGAAGCTTTCTTT. It is translated as CASSQGGNTEAFF. V and J are TRBV4-3 and TRBJ1-1, with D possibly being TRBD1 (5 bases). Trimming shortened V by 3 bases and J by 1 base, and 6 bases separated the two germline ends. CDR1 is LGHNA, CDR2 YSLEER, per germline. The CDR3 consists of 13 residues.

This chain connects TRBV4-1 to TRBJ2-1, with 8 bases fitting TRBD2. CDR1 is MGHRA and CDR2 is YSYEKL in the germline V gene. V trimming: 4 bases; J trimming: 4 bases; junction bases outside the gene matches: 6. CDR3 size: 15 residues. CDR3 protein: CASSLLGTSYNEQFF. The CDR3 nucleotides are TGCGCCAGCAGCCTCCTTGGGACTAGTTACAATGAGCAGTTCTTC.

The V and J genes are TRBV5-6 and TRBJ1-1; the D is unclear. Germline CDR1 SGHDT, CDR2 YYEEEE. The CDR3 has 13 amino acids. V dropped 6 bases and J dropped 6 bases, with 15 bases sitting between them. This CDR3 reads CASNPTGEAEAFF. The CDR3 DNA is TGTGCCAGCAACCCGACGGGTGAGGCTGAAGCTTTCTTT.

The chain carries TRBV30 and TRBJ1-2; TRBD1 might be the D (5 bases). CDR3 size: 11 residues. V was pared by 0 bases and J by 7 bases, with 6 bases between. CDR1 GTSNPN and CDR2 SVGIG come from the germline V gene (reference sequence). The CDR3 reads CAWSVGAGYTF. The CDR3 DNA is TGTGCCTGGAGTGTAGGGGCTGGCTACACCTTC.

The V gene is TRBV7-9, the J gene TRBJ2-7; no firm D call. V lost 7 bases, J lost 5 bases, and 12 bases lay in between. This CDR3 contains 12 residues. The germline CDR1 and CDR2 sequences are SEHNR and FQNEAQ (reference sequence). CDR3 in amino acids: CASNRGSDEQYF. In DNA form, the CDR3 reads TGTGCCAGCAACCGCGGAAGTGACGAGCAGTACTTC.

The chain links TRBV5-8 to TRBJ1-4, with no clear D. V was shortened by 6 bases and J by 1 base, with 13 bases between the two germline ends. The germline V gene encodes CDR1 SGHTS and CDR2 YDEGEE. The CDR3 length is 15 residues. DNA for the CDR3: TGTGCCAGCACCGGGAATTTCGGAACTAATGAAAAACTGTTTTTT. This sequence encodes CASTGNFGTNEKLFF.

The rearrangement uses TRBV30 and TRBJ2-5; 8 positions match TRBD1. The DNA matches TRBJ2-7 better at its end, which makes the J call doubtful. Germline lookup yields CDR1 GTSNPN and CDR2 SVGIG (reference sequence). This CDR3 has 13 amino acids. This CDR3 is CAWTGGKVGEQYF. The CDR3 bases are TGTGCCTGGACAGGGGGCAAAGTAGGCGAGCAGTACTTC.

The chain combines TRBV6-5 with TRBJ2-1; weak D call: TRBD1 (6 bases). Trimming took 6 bases from V and 8 from J, leaving 20 bases between them. The CDR3 is 15 amino acids. Germline-derived CDR1 and CDR2 are MNHEY and SVGAGI. Here the CDR3 DNA reads TGTGCCAGCAGCCCCACAGGGCCAATCTCATATGAGCAGTTCTTC. It specifies CASSPTGPISYEQFF.

The table lists this clone with a count of one. The gene calls are TRBV7-3 and TRBJ2-7, with D tentatively TRBD1 (6 bases). The CDR3 has 13 residues. V was shortened by 4 bases and J by 6 bases, with 13 bases between the two germline ends. Germline loops: CDR1 SGHTA, CDR2 FQGTGA. The CDR3 region is CASSSSSRGEQYF. The DNA for the CDR3 is TGTGCCAGCAGCTCCTCCTCCAGGGGCGAGCAGTACTTC.

The rearrangement joins TRBV7-2 to TRBJ2-5; 10 bases agree with TRBD2. Gene TRBJ2-7 matches the end of the DNA better, so the J call may be wrong. The CDR3 runs to 15 residues. Germline assignment: CDR1 SGHTA and CDR2 FQGNSA. The CDR3 is CASTRDLAGVYEQYF. The CDR3 DNA reads TGTGCCAGCACCCGGGATCTAGCGGGGGTGTACGAGCAGTACTTC.

The gene calls are TRBV29-1 and TRBJ1-1; 8 bases line up with TRBD1. Germline assignment: CDR1 SQVTM and CDR2 ANQGSEA. V gave up 7 bases and J gave up 3 bases; unmatched junction bases: 22. This CDR3 contains 18 residues. CDR3 nucleotide sequence: TGCAGCGCGGGCAGGTTTGGGACAGGTGGTGACGCGGACACTGAAGCTTTCTTT. Its translation: CSAGRFGTGGDADTEAFF.

V gene TRBV20-1 combines with J gene TRBJ1-5, with no clear D. From germline, CDR1 is DFQATT and CDR2 SNEGSKA (reference sequence). The CDR3 runs to 10 residues. Between the trimmed V and J ends, which lost 5 bases and 9 bases, there was a span of 8 bases. The CDR3 protein is CSAYIGPQHF. In DNA form, the CDR3 reads TGCAGTGCTTATATCGGGCCCCAGCATTTT.

The V call is TRBV7-2, the J call TRBJ1-2, with TRBD1 matching over 8 bases. With V trimmed by 5 bases and J by 8 bases, 10 bases remained unmatched. Germline V gene data show CDR1 as SGHTA and CDR2 as FQGNSA. CDR3 length equals 14 residues. The CDR3: CASSPTSGTGGYTF. CDR3 coding DNA: TGTGCCAGCAGCCCAACCTCCGGGACAGGAGGCTACACCTTC.

The V call is TRBV11-2, the J call TRBJ2-7; 10 bases line up with TRBD1. After removal of 5 bases from V and 2 bases from J, the junction contained 6 bases not matched to a gene. Germline V gene data show CDR1 as SGHAT and CDR2 as FQNNGV. The CDR3 runs 15 residues. CDR3 sequence reads: CASSTRQGAPYEQYF. Written as DNA, the CDR3 is TGTGCCAGCAGCACCAGACAGGGGGCCCCCTACGAGCAGTACTTC.

This rearrangement joins TRBV7-9 to TRBJ2-7; 8 bases agree with TRBD1. Germline lookup yields CDR1 SEHNR and CDR2 FQNEAQ (reference sequence). V trimming: 8 bases; J trimming: 4 bases; junction bases outside the gene matches: 4. This CDR3 has 12 residues. DNA for the CDR3: TGTGCCAGCTCCAGGGGGCTATACGAGCAGTACTTC. Protein sequence: CASSRGLYEQYF.

The CDR3 loop is CSVDRFAGTANYGYTF. The CDR3 nucleotides are TGCAGCGTTGACCGTTTTGCCGGGACAGCTAACTATGGCTACACCTTC. The rearrangement joins TRBV29-1 to TRBJ1-2, with 7 bases identical to TRBD1. The CDR3 spans 16 residues. V gave up 3 bases and J gave up 0 bases; unmatched junction bases: 10. Germline V gene sequence: CDR1 SQVTM, CDR2 ANQGSEA.

The chain is built from TRBV9 and TRBJ1-5, with 7 bases aligning to TRBD1. Germline lookup yields CDR1 SGDLS and CDR2 YYNGEE. V shed 4 bases, J shed 3 bases, and the junction held 7 bases outside the gene matches. This CDR3 contains 15 residues. The CDR3 sequence: CASSLGDSTNQPQHF. Here the CDR3 DNA reads TGTGCCAGCAGCCTGGGGGACAGTACCAATCAGCCCCAGCATTTT.

The genes are TRBV5-1 and TRBJ2-3, with D unresolved. Per germline, CDR1 SGHRS and CDR2 YFSETQ. The V and J ends lost 1 base and 0 bases respectively, with 9 bases between them. CDR3 size: 15 residues. As DNA, the CDR3 is TGCGCCAGCAGCTTGTTAGATACTAGCACAGATACGCAGTATTTT. Translating it yields CASSLLDTSTDTQYF.

The V and J genes are TRBV28 and TRBJ2-7; 8 bases line up with TRBD2. The germline gives CDR1 MDHEN, CDR2 SYDVKM. The CDR3 is 12 amino acids. J gave up 3 bases and V 6 bases, and 1 base lay outside the gene matches. The CDR3 nucleotides are TGTGCCAGCAGCCGGGGGGGCTACGAGCAGTACTTC. This codes for CASSRGGYEQYF.

The rearrangement joins TRBV19 to TRBJ2-7; no clear D. This CDR3 is 14 amino acids long. V was shortened by 5 bases and J by 0 bases, with 11 bases between the two germline ends. The germline V gene has CDR1 LNHDA and CDR2 SQIVND (reference sequence). CDR3 DNA sequence: TGTGCCAGTAGTGGTGGTCGGAGCTCCTACGAGCAGTACTTC. Translated: CASSGGRSSYEQYF.